A selection of T cell receptor beta chains follows, all from one sample in a study of PD-1 blockade in classical Hodgkin lymphoma. Produced via immunoSEQ multiplex PCR; TCRdb's table is partial and in-frame only. This table holds about 12,000 clones, roughly 83% found once. Sample: CD8+ T cells from blood, taken at baseline. All receptors come from a human donor with classical Hodgkin lymphoma. The CDR3 runs from the conserved cysteine through the conserved F or W. The D gene is left open where the match is weak. Part of the rows lack a size; the others show once, few, many or a class for expanded clones.

TRBJ1-1 | - | TRBV27 | - | TGTGCCAGCAGTTTCGGGCCTGGACAAGGGGCCCCAGGATCTTTCTTT | CASSFGPGQGAPGSFF
TRBJ1-3 | TRBD1 | TRBV30 | - | TGTGCCTGGTTCGGACAGGACTCTGGAAACACCATATATTTT | CAWFGQDSGNTIYF
TRBJ2-3 | - | TRBV10-2 | - | TGCGCCAGCTCCCTTGCGGACGAGGTCACAGATACGCAGTATTTT | CASSLADEVTDTQYF
TRBJ2-7 | - | TRBV9 | - | TGTGCCAGCAGTGTAAATAGCGGTTCCTACGAGCAGTACTTC | CASSVNSGSYEQYF
TRBJ1-1 | - | TRBV12-5 | - | TGTGCTAGTGGCCCGGGACATCTTATTGGGGGCACTGAAGCTTTCTTT | CASGPGHLIGGTEAFF
TRBJ2-3 | TRBD2 | TRBV11-2 | - | TGTGCCAGCAGCTTCGGTACGGGGGGAGATACGCAGTATTTT | CASSFGTGGDTQYF
TRBJ2-7 | TRBD2 | TRBV11-2 | - | TGTGCCAGCAGCACTGGGTTGGGGGGGTACGAGCAGTACTTC | CASSTGLGGYEQYF
TRBJ2-7 | - | TRBV27 | - | TGTGCCAGCAGTTGGGGAGGCTCCTACGAGCAGTACTTC | CASSWGGSYEQYF
TRBJ2-5 | - | TRBV27 | - | TGTGCCAGCAGTTTACAGGGGCAAGAGACCCAGTACTTC | CASSLQGQETQYF
TRBJ1-5 | - | TRBV9 | - | TGTGCCAGCGGGAGGGGCCCCCAGCCCCAGCATTTT | CASGRGPQPQHF
TRBJ2-3 | - | TRBV9 | - | TGTGCCAGCAGCGTTTTAGACACAGATACGCAGTATTTT | CASSVLDTDTQYF
TRBJ2-2 | TRBD1 | TRBV30 | - | TGTGCCTGGAGTGTACAGGGGACCACCGGGGAGCTGTTTTTT | CAWSVQGTTGELFF
TRBJ2-7 | - | TRBV6-1 | - | TGTGCCAGCAGTGTACGAGCGGAGGGATCCTACGAGCAGTACTTC | CASSVRAEGSYEQYF
TRBJ2-2 | - | TRBV29-1 | - | TGCAGCGTCGCGGGGTTCGCCGGGGAGCTGTTTTTT | CSVAGFAGELFF
TRBJ1-1 | - | TRBV28 | few | TGTGCCAGCAGCCGAATCACCGCATCGACAGGCGGCACTGAAGCTTTCTTT | CASSRITASTGGTEAFF
TRBJ1-2 | - | TRBV23-1 | - | TGCGCCAGCAGTCAGTGGGAGACAGGTCCATGCCGGGGCAAGTATGGCTACACCTTC | CASSQWETGPCRGKYGYTF
TRBJ2-7 | - | TRBV5-1 | - | TGCGCCAGCAGCTTGGACCCGGGCCCAACCTACGAGCAGTACTTC | CASSLDPGPTYEQYF
TRBJ2-6 | - | TRBV2 | - | TGTGCCAGCCCGAGGACGGATCACTCTGGGGCCAACGTCCTGACTTTC | CASPRTDHSGANVLTF
TRBJ2-7 | - | TRBV11-2 | - | TGTGCCAGCAGCTTAGGATTCGGGTTAGGAAGCCAATGCTACGAGCAGTACTTC | CASSLGFGLGSQCYEQYF
TRBJ2-1 | - | TRBV28 | - | TGTGCCAGCAGTTTATGGATGAGTAATGAGCAGTTCTTC | CASSLWMSNEQFF
TRBJ2-6 | - | TRBV30 | medium-sized | TGTGCCTGGAGTGTAGGGGCTGGGGCCAACGTCCTGACTTTC | CAWSVGAGANVLTF
TRBJ1-2 | TRBD1 | TRBV5-4 | - | TGTGCCAGCAGCTTGGATCAGGGGGCGGTGGATGGCTACACCTTC | CASSLDQGAVDGYTF
TRBJ2-1 | TRBD1 | TRBV19 | - | TGTGCCAGTAGCCCGGGACAGGGATGGAATGAGCAGTTCTTC | CASSPGQGWNEQFF
TRBJ2-7 | - | TRBV6-1 | - | TGTGCCAGCAACCGTGAGGACTGGTTTTACGAGCAGTACTTC | CASNREDWFYEQYF
TRBJ2-1 | TRBD2 | TRBV5-6 | - | TGTGCCAGCAGCTCTTTGGCGGGAGAGGCTATCGATGAGCAGTTCTTC | CASSSLAGEAIDEQFF
TRBJ2-7 | TRBD1 | TRBV9 | - | TGTGCCAGCAGCGTAGGGACAGGGATGTCCTACGAGCAGTACTTC | CASSVGTGMSYEQYF
TRBJ1-1 | - | TRBV7-2 | - | TGTGCCAGCAGCCCCCGGTTCAGGGAGTTGGCTTTCTTT | CASSPRFRELAFF
TRBJ1-5 | - | TRBV4-1 | - | TGCGCCAGCAGCCAAAGTGTAGGTGCAGTCCTTAGGGTTCAGCCCCAGCATTTT | CASSQSVGAVLRVQPQHF
TRBJ2-7 | TRBD2 | TRBV28 | - | TGTGCCAGCACCCCAGAAGCGGGAGGTACCTACGAGCAGTACTTC | CASTPEAGGTYEQYF
TRBJ2-1 | - | TRBV6-5 | - | TGTGCCAGCAGTTACGGCGGTTACAATGAGCAGTTCTTC | CASSYGGYNEQFF
TRBJ1-4 | - | TRBV15 | - | TGTGCCACCAGCAGTGTCAGCGGGGGGGAAAAACTGTTTTTT | CATSSVSGGEKLFF
TRBJ1-5 | TRBD1 | TRBV25-1 | - | TGTGCCAGCAGTGAGACAGGGGGCAATCAGCCCCAGCATTTT | CASSETGGNQPQHF
TRBJ2-7 | TRBD2 | TRBV29-1 | once | TGCAGCGTTGAAGGGGGGCTAGCGGGAGAGTACGAGCAGTACTTC | CSVEGGLAGEYEQYF
TRBJ2-5 | - | TRBV6-5 | - | TGTGCCAGCAGTTACGGGGGTGAAGAGACCCAGTACTTC | CASSYGGEETQYF
TRBJ2-3 | TRBD1 | TRBV6-1 | - | TGTGCCAGCAGTGAAGTCCCAGGGGGCGGCACAGATACGCAGTATTTT | CASSEVPGGGTDTQYF
TRBJ1-1 | - | TRBV29-1 | - | TGCAGCGTTGAGAGAGGGGACACTGAAGCTTTCTTT | CSVERGDTEAFF
TRBJ1-1 | - | TRBV28 | once | TGTGCCAGCAGTCCAACGACAGGGAACACTGAAGCTTTCTTT | CASSPTTGNTEAFF
TRBJ1-2 | - | TRBV4-1 | - | TGCGCCAGCAGCCACTTAACAGGCGACAGAAACTATGGCTACACCTTC | CASSHLTGDRNYGYTF
TRBJ2-7 | - | TRBV6-5 | - | TGTGCCAGCAGTTACTCAGGAGCCACGGACTACGAGCAGTACTTC | CASSYSGATDYEQYF
TRBJ2-3 | - | TRBV28 | - | TGTGCCAGCAGGCTTCAACTGAGCCCAGATACGCAGTATTTT | CASRLQLSPDTQYF
TRBJ2-7 | - | TRBV7-2 | - | TGTGCCAGCAGCTTAGTGACTGGACACTACGAGCAGTACTTC | CASSLVTGHYEQYF
TRBJ1-1 | - | TRBV19 | - | TGTGCCAGTAGTATTAACGGGGCAGAGAACACTGAAGCTTTCTTT | CASSINGAENTEAFF
TRBJ2-3 | TRBD2 | TRBV9 | - | TGTGCCAGCAGCCCGTTCGGGACTAGCGGGAGTCCCGCAGATACGCAGTATTTT | CASSPFGTSGSPADTQYF
TRBJ2-2 | - | TRBV10-1 | once | TGCGCCAGCAGTGATCTCCACCGGGAGCTGTTTTTT | CASSDLHRELFF
TRBJ2-7 | TRBD1 | TRBV19 | - | TGTGCCAGTAGTCTAGGGACAGGGAGAGGGAGTACCTACGAGCAGTACTTC | CASSLGTGRGSTYEQYF
TRBJ2-1 | TRBD1 | TRBV30 | once | TGTGCCTGGAAGGACAGGGACCATGAGCAGTTCTTC | CAWKDRDHEQFF
TRBJ1-5 | - | TRBV7-8 | - | TGTGCCAGCAGCTTAGCGCCCGGGGGTCAGCCCCAGCATTTT | CASSLAPGGQPQHF
TRBJ2-2 | - | TRBV4-3 | - | TGCGCCAGCAGCCAAGAAGTGGAGGGGTTGGCGAACACCGGGGAGCTGTTTTTT | CASSQEVEGLANTGELFF
TRBJ1-2 | - | TRBV10-3 | - | TGTGCCATCAGAAGACAGCGAGCTAACTATGGCTACACCTTC | CAIRRQRANYGYTF
TRBJ2-7 | - | TRBV5-4 | - | TGTGCCAGCAGCTTGGGCAGGGGCGGGTTAGACGAGCAGTACTTC | CASSLGRGGLDEQYF
TRBJ1-5 | - | TRBV19 | - | TGTGCCAGTAGTCGGGGGGCAAGGCAGCCCCAGCATTTT | CASSRGARQPQHF
TRBJ1-1 | - | TRBV27 | - | TGTGCCAGCAGTTTATGGGAGAACACTGAAGCTTTCTTT | CASSLWENTEAFF
TRBJ1-2 | - | TRBV6-5 | - | TGTGCCAGCAGTTACCAACCGGGGGGCGACTATGGCTACACCTTC | CASSYQPGGDYGYTF
TRBJ2-1 | - | TRBV4-2 | - | TGTGCCAGCAGCCAAGGAATATTGGACTGGAGCTCCTACAATGAGCAGTTCTTC | CASSQGILDWSSYNEQFF